This T cell receptor (beta chain) was captured by sequencing in a study of control samples from healthy donors and cancer patients. This table comes from immunoSEQ multiplex PCR, and its TCRdb copy is limited to in-frame clones, with some not included. The data hold 150,000 to 200,000 clones, with 88% observed a single time. In germline, CDR1 is SGHDT, CDR2 YYEEEE. This CDR3 has 15 amino acids. V was trimmed by 0 bases and J by 2 bases, leaving 11 bases between them. This clone has a single count. The chain recombines TRBV5-6 with TRBJ1-2, with a possible D match to TRBD1 (5 bases). This TCR was recovered from a man aged 18-30 years in good health. The sequenced material came from blood. CDR3 residues: CASSLAGQDNYGYTF. CDR3 coding DNA: TGTGCCAGCAGCTTGGCAGGGCAGGACAACTATGGCTACACCTTC.